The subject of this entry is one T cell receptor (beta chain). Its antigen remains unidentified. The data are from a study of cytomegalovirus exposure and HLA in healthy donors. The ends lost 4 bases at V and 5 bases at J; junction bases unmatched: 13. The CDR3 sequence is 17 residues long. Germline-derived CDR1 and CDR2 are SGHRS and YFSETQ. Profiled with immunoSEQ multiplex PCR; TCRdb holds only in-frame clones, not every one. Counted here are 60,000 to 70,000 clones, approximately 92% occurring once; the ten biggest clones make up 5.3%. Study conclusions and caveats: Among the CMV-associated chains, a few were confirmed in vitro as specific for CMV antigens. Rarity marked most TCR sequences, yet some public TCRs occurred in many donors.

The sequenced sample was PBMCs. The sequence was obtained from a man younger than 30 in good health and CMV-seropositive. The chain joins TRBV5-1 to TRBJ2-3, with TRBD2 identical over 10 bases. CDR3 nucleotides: TGCGCCAGCAGCCCGCGTCGGAGCGGGAGGGGTGAAGATACGCAGTATTTT. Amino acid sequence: CASSPRRSGRGEDTQYF.